The TCR beta chain under discussion was sequenced for a study of CD8+ T cells in alopecia areata. About the research overall: Tofacitinib administration to treated patients was oral, at 5 to 10 mg twice daily. Treatment ran 6 to 18 months, with 6 months of follow-up afterward.

Treatment described: oral pan-JAK inhibitor, 5-10 mg twice daily. RNA, once extracted, was reverse transcribed into cDNA for use as the sequencing template. The protocol was immunoSEQ multiplex PCR, while the TCRdb copy is restricted to in-frame clones and leaves out a portion. Of 200,000 to 250,000 clones in the sample, 35% to 40% were seen once. Germline V lookup: CDR1 MNHEY, CDR2 SVGAGI. Trimming took off 6 bases at V and 5 bases at J, with 8 bases between the two ends. This CDR3 region has 12 residues. The sequences come from CD4+ T cells sorted from blood, collected between weeks 30 and 35, from a patient treated with tofacitinib. This TCR was sampled from a human donor with alopecia areata. The J gene is TRBJ1-5, the V gene TRBV6-5; D uncertain. The CDR3 DNA is TGTGCCAGCAGGAACCCCGATCAGCCCCAGCATTTT. Translating gives CASRNPDQPQHF.